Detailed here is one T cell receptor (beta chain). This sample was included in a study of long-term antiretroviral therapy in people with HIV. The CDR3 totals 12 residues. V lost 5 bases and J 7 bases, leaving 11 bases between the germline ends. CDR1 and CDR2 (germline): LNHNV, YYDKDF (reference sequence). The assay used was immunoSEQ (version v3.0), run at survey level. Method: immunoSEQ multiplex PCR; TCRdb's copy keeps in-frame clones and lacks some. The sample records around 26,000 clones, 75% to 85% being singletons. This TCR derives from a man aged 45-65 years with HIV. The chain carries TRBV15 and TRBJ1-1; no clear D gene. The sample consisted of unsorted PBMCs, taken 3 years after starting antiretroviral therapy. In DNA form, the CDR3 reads TGTGCCACCAGCTGGGGAAAGAATGAAGCTTTCTTT. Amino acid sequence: CATSWGKNEAFF.